Listed below are T cell receptor beta chains from one sample, sequenced in a study of tumor T cells in aggressive B-cell lymphoma. Data came from immunoSEQ multiplex PCR; TCRdb stores just in-frame clones and leaves some out. The sample holds several thousand clones, 85% seen once. Sequences were obtained from tumor tissue. These receptors all come from an adult with diffuse large B cell lymphoma. CDR3s include the opening cysteine and the closing phenylalanine or tryptophan. Each record gives: D gene, CDR3 length, J gene, V gene, clone size, CDR3 DNA, CDR3 protein. The D gene is left open where the match is weak. A clone size is listed for some rows: how often the clone was seen (once, few, many), or a class if it is expanded.

.,16,TRBJ1-2,TRBV5-1,few,TGCGCCAGCAGCTTGGGGATGTCGACAGGAAACTATGGCTACACCTTC,CASSLGMSTGNYGYTF
.,13,TRBJ2-5,TRBV5-4,.,TGTGCCAGCAGCCCTGGCCCAGAGGGGACCCAGTACTTC,CASSPGPEGTQYF
.,15,TRBJ2-3,TRBV7-3,.,TGTGCCAGCAGCTTAGCGGGGTTCCGCACAGATACGCAGTATTTT,CASSLAGFRTDTQYF
TRBD1,12,TRBJ1-5,TRBV12-5,.,TGTGCTAGGACAGGGGGCTGTCAGCCCCAGCATTTT,CARTGGCQPQHF
TRBD1,14,TRBJ2-7,TRBV6-5,.,TGTGCCAGCAGTCCCCGACAGGGAGCCTACGAGCAGTACTTC,CASSPRQGAYEQYF
.,13,TRBJ2-7,TRBV5-6,.,TGTTCCAGCAACTTGGCGGCGGCATACGAGCAGTACTTC,CSSNLAAAYEQYF
.,15,TRBJ2-1,TRBV11-2,.,TGTGCCAGCAGCTTAGGTAGCGGCTCCTACAATGAGCAGTTCTTC,CASSLGSGSYNEQFF
TRBD1,16,TRBJ1-6,TRBV5-8,once,TGTGCCAGCAGCTACACAGGACAGGCCGGGGATTCACCCCTCCACTTT,CASSYTGQAGDSPLHF
.,12,TRBJ1-6,TRBV7-2,.,TGTGCCAGCAGCTCCAATAATTCACCCCTCCACTTT,CASSSNNSPLHF
TRBD2,15,TRBJ2-5,TRBV5-6,.,TGTGCCAGCAGCTTTCGGGGACTAGCAGGCGAGACCCAGTACTTC,CASSFRGLAGETQYF
TRBD1,15,TRBJ1-2,TRBV6-1,.,TGTGCCAGCAGTGAGTTTGTGGGACAGGGACGTGGCTACACCTTC,CASSEFVGQGRGYTF
.,14,TRBJ1-4,TRBV18,.,TGTGCCAGCTCACCAGGGCAGACTAATGAAAAACTGTTTTTT,CASSPGQTNEKLFF
.,11,TRBJ1-1,TRBV7-8,.,TGTGCCAGCAGCGCAGGGCAGGAAGCTTTCTTT,CASSAGQEAFF
.,11,TRBJ2-7,TRBV10-2,.,TGCGCCAGCAGGAGTATTGACGAGCAGTACTTC,CASRSIDEQYF
.,14,TRBJ1-6,TRBV9,.,TGTGCCAGCAGTGCTCGGGGGACGAATTCACCCCTCCACTTT,CASSARGTNSPLHF
TRBD2,16,TRBJ2-5,TRBV6-1,.,TGTGCCAGCAGTGAAGTGGGAGGGTCCCGTCAAGAGACCCAGTACTTC,CASSEVGGSRQETQYF
TRBD2,16,TRBJ2-1,TRBV5-1,once,TGCGCCAGCAGCTTGGAAAGCGGGGGCTTCTACAATGAGCAGTTCTTC,CASSLESGGFYNEQFF
TRBD1,16,TRBJ1-2,TRBV29-1,once,TGCAGCGTTGAAGATCAGGAGACGACAGGGGGCAGCGGCTACACCTTC,CSVEDQETTGGSGYTF
.,15,TRBJ2-7,TRBV11-2,.,TGTGCCAGCAGCTTAAAATGGGCAGGGATCCACGAGCAGTACTTC,CASSLKWAGIHEQYF
TRBD1,14,TRBJ1-2,TRBV27,.,TGTGCCAGCAGCGGGACAGGGGGAAACTATGGCTACACCTTC,CASSGTGGNYGYTF
.,14,TRBJ2-3,TRBV11-2,.,TGTGCCAGCAGCTTGAAGAGGTCGGGGGATACGCAGTATTTT,CASSLKRSGDTQYF
TRBD2,19,TRBJ2-7,TRBV7-2,.,TGTGCCAGCAGCATGCCCACGGGACTAGCGGGGGGAAACTCCTACGAGCAGTACTTC,CASSMPTGLAGGNSYEQYF
.,14,TRBJ1-1,TRBV19,.,TGTGCCAGTAGTATAGGTCAGGGGAACACTGAAGCTTTCTTT,CASSIGQGNTEAFF
.,16,TRBJ2-1,TRBV11-2,.,TGTGCCAGCAGCTCAAGGGGGGGCGGGCGCTACAATGAGCAGTTCTTC,CASSSRGGGRYNEQFF
.,14,TRBJ1-1,TRBV9,.,TGTGCCAGCAGCGTAGTTCTTTCGGGAGTTGAAGCTTTCTTT,CASSVVLSGVEAFF
TRBD1,17,TRBJ1-2,TRBV5-5,.,TGTGCCAGCAGCCCCCGGCGACAGGGGCAGCCCGGGGCTGGCTACACCTTC,CASSPRRQGQPGAGYTF
TRBD1,13,TRBJ1-6,TRBV19,.,TGTGCCAGTAGAGGGACAGCACCTTCACCCCTCCACTTT,CASRGTAPSPLHF
.,15,TRBJ2-5,TRBV5-3,.,TGTGCCAGAAGCTTGAATAGGCAGGGCCAAGAGACCCAGTACTTC,CARSLNRQGQETQYF
.,15,TRBJ1-3,TRBV5-1,.,TGCGCCAGCAGCTTGGCGGGTGGCTCTGGAAACACCATATATTTT,CASSLAGGSGNTIYF
TRBD1,15,TRBJ2-5,TRBV9,.,TGTGCCAGCAGCGCCCAAGGACAGGGTGGAGAGACCCAGTACTTC,CASSAQGQGGETQYF
.,17,TRBJ2-2,TRBV12-1,.,TGTGCCAGCAGCCCAACCCAACAGGGGCGGGACACCGGGGAGCTGTTTTTT,CASSPTQQGRDTGELFF
.,12,TRBJ2-7,TRBV5-4,.,TGTGCCAGCGGGCCCGCTCCCTACGAGCAGTACTTC,CASGPAPYEQYF
.,14,TRBJ2-7,TRBV7-8,.,TGTGCCAGCAGCTTAGGCGACAAAACCTACGAGCAGTACTTC,CASSLGDKTYEQYF
.,13,TRBJ1-1,TRBV30,once,TGTGCCTGGAGTCCAGGGATTGGCACTGAAGCTTTCTTT,CAWSPGIGTEAFF
.,12,TRBJ2-3,TRBV27,.,TGTGCCAGCAGAGCCCGGGGGGATACGCAGTATTTT,CASRARGDTQYF
.,11,TRBJ2-5,TRBV18,.,TGTGCCAGCTCAACAGGGTGGGAGCAGTACTTC,CASSTGWEQYF
TRBD1,15,TRBJ2-2,TRBV7-8,.,TGTGCCAGCAGCCTCAAGGGGGCGGGCCGGGGGGAGCTGTTTTTT,CASSLKGAGRGELFF
TRBD1,13,TRBJ1-2,TRBV12-5,.,TGTGCTAGTGGACCCGGGACAGTGACCGGCTACACCTTC,CASGPGTVTGYTF
.,14,TRBJ2-7,TRBV10-1,.,TGCGCCAGCAGTGATTCCGGGACAATCTACGAGCAGTACTTC,CASSDSGTIYEQYF
.,16,TRBJ1-1,TRBV6-6,.,TGTGCCAGCAGTTACTCGGGAGGGGGGAAGTTCACTGAAGCTTTCTTT,CASSYSGGGKFTEAFF
.,15,TRBJ2-2,TRBV7-3,few,TGTGCCAGCAGCCCTTTGACAGGGGAGGGCGGGGAGCTGTTTTTT,CASSPLTGEGGELFF
TRBD1,11,TRBJ2-7,TRBV20-1,.,TGCAGTGCCAGGGACAGTTACGAGCAGTACTTC,CSARDSYEQYF
.,15,TRBJ1-3,TRBV6-5,.,TGTGCCAGCAGTTACTCAGGGGAACCTGGAAACACCATATATTTT,CASSYSGEPGNTIYF
TRBD1,13,TRBJ1-2,TRBV7-6,.,TGTGCCAGCAGCCGAACAGGGGGCTTGGGCTACACCTTC,CASSRTGGLGYTF
TRBD1,14,TRBJ1-4,TRBV27,.,TGTGCCAGCAGTTTGTACAGGGGTGGTGAAAAACTGTTTTTT,CASSLYRGGEKLFF
.,14,TRBJ1-6,TRBV2,.,TGTGCCAGCAGGGGGGGGGTCGGAAATTCACCCCTCCACTTT,CASRGGVGNSPLHF
TRBD2,13,TRBJ2-1,TRBV5-1,.,TGCGCCAGCAGCTTAATAGCGGGCAATGAGCAGTTCTTC,CASSLIAGNEQFF
TRBD1,15,TRBJ1-6,TRBV27,once,TGTGCCAGCAGTTTCGAGACAGGGTCTAATTCACCCCTCCACTTT,CASSFETGSNSPLHF
TRBD1,15,TRBJ2-1,TRBV5-1,.,TGCGCCAGCAGCTGGAGGGACAGGTCGTACAATGAGCAGTTCTTC,CASSWRDRSYNEQFF
.,14,TRBJ1-5,TRBV6-1,.,TGTGCCAGCCGAGAGGGTGGTAACAATCAGCCCCAGCATTTT,CASREGGNNQPQHF
.,13,TRBJ2-3,TRBV2,.,TGTGCCACCCAGGGGCGGGCTGCAGATACGCAGTATTTT,CATQGRAADTQYF
.,12,TRBJ2-7,TRBV2,few,TGTGCCAGCAGTGAAACAGACTACGAGCAGTACTTC,CASSETDYEQYF
.,12,TRBJ2-5,TRBV29-1,.,TGCAGCGTGCTGGGGGCAGGGGAGACCCAGTACTTC,CSVLGAGETQYF
.,13,TRBJ1-1,TRBV7-3,.,TGTGCCAGCAGCGATGGAGGATTGGCTGAAGCTTTCTTT,CASSDGGLAEAFF